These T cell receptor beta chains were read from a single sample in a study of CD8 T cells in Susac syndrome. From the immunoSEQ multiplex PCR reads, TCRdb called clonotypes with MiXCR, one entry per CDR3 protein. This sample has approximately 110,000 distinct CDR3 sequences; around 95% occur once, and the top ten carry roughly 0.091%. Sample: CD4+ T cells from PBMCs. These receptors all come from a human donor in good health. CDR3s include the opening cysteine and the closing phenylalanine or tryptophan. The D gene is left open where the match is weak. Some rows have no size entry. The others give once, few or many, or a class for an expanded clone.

CDR3 DNA: TGTGCCAGCAGCTTCCCCCGACTAGCGGCAAAATACGAGCAGTACTTC
CDR3 protein: CASSFPRLAAKYEQYF
clone size: NA
D gene: TRBD2
J gene: TRBJ2-7
V gene: TRBV7-8

CDR3 DNA: TGTGCCAGCAGCGTAGAGGTTCCTACAGATACGCAGTATTTT
CDR3 protein: CASSVEVPTDTQYF
clone size: NA
D gene: NA
J gene: TRBJ2-3
V gene: TRBV9

CDR3 DNA: TGCAGTGCGCTCACCGGACAGGGGGCGGCCGGGGAGCTGTTTTTT
CDR3 protein: CSALTGQGAAGELFF
clone size: NA
D gene: TRBD1
J gene: TRBJ2-2
V gene: TRBV20-1

CDR3 DNA: TGCAGTGCTAGAATGGGTCTAGCGAGCAATGAGCAGTTCTTC
CDR3 protein: CSARMGLASNEQFF
clone size: NA
D gene: NA
J gene: TRBJ2-1
V gene: TRBV20-1

CDR3 DNA: TGCAGTGCTAGAGACCCCGGGACTTTCTCCTACGAGCAGTACTTC
CDR3 protein: CSARDPGTFSYEQYF
clone size: NA
D gene: NA
J gene: TRBJ2-7
V gene: TRBV20-1

CDR3 DNA: TGTGCCAGCAGCCGGGACAGGATCAATCAGCCCCAGCATTTT
CDR3 protein: CASSRDRINQPQHF
clone size: once
D gene: TRBD1
J gene: TRBJ1-5
V gene: TRBV6-1

CDR3 DNA: TGTGCCTGGAGTGGGGAGCGGTGGTACAATGAGCAGTTCTTC
CDR3 protein: CAWSGERWYNEQFF
clone size: NA
D gene: NA
J gene: TRBJ2-1
V gene: TRBV30

CDR3 DNA: TGTGCCAGCAGCCAAGAACTGGGCTCCTACAATGAGCAGTTCTTC
CDR3 protein: CASSQELGSYNEQFF
clone size: NA
D gene: NA
J gene: TRBJ2-1
V gene: TRBV4-2

CDR3 DNA: TGTGCCAGCAGTTACCAGGGCTTTGGGGCCAACGTCCTGACTTTC
CDR3 protein: CASSYQGFGANVLTF
clone size: few
D gene: NA
J gene: TRBJ2-6
V gene: TRBV6-5

CDR3 DNA: TGTGCCACCAGCACTCCCGGGGACACCGGGGAGCTGTTTTTT
CDR3 protein: CATSTPGDTGELFF
clone size: NA
D gene: NA
J gene: TRBJ2-2
V gene: TRBV15

CDR3 DNA: TGCAGCGTTCAGGGACAGCTGAACACTGAAGCTTTCTTT
CDR3 protein: CSVQGQLNTEAFF
clone size: NA
D gene: TRBD1
J gene: TRBJ1-1
V gene: TRBV29-1

CDR3 DNA: TGTGCCAGTAGCTATATCAGCATTCACAATGAGCAGTTCTTC
CDR3 protein: CASSYISIHNEQFF
clone size: NA
D gene: NA
J gene: TRBJ2-1
V gene: TRBV19

CDR3 DNA: TGTGCCAGCAGCTTGTCTAGCGGGAGGGGCACAGATACGCAGTATTTT
CDR3 protein: CASSLSSGRGTDTQYF
clone size: NA
D gene: TRBD2
J gene: TRBJ2-3
V gene: TRBV7-6

CDR3 DNA: TGCAGTGCTAAGAATGACAAAAGCAATCAGCCCCAGCATTTT
CDR3 protein: CSAKNDKSNQPQHF
clone size: once
D gene: NA
J gene: TRBJ1-5
V gene: TRBV20-1

CDR3 DNA: TGTGCCAGCAGCCCAAGAGGGGCCCGATCCTACGAGCAGTACTTC
CDR3 protein: CASSPRGARSYEQYF
clone size: NA
D gene: NA
J gene: TRBJ2-7
V gene: TRBV7-9

CDR3 DNA: TGCAGTGCCCCCGGGACAGGGCTCGAAAAACTGTTTTTT
CDR3 protein: CSAPGTGLEKLFF
clone size: NA
D gene: TRBD1
J gene: TRBJ1-4
V gene: TRBV20-1

CDR3 DNA: TGTGCCAGCAGCTTAGCCCTAAGATTTCGGGACAGGGACACCGGGGAGCTGTTTTTT
CDR3 protein: CASSLALRFRDRDTGELFF
clone size: NA
D gene: TRBD1
J gene: TRBJ2-2
V gene: TRBV7-9

CDR3 DNA: TGCAGCGCCGCACAGGGCTCTTCTGGCTATGGCTACACCTTC
CDR3 protein: CSAAQGSSGYGYTF
clone size: NA
D gene: NA
J gene: TRBJ1-2
V gene: TRBV29-1

CDR3 DNA: TGTGCCAGCAGCAAACTAGCGGGAGGCTACACCGGGGAGCTGTTTTTT
CDR3 protein: CASSKLAGGYTGELFF
clone size: NA
D gene: TRBD2
J gene: TRBJ2-2
V gene: TRBV7-8

CDR3 DNA: TGCAGTGCTAGAGATGATAGGCAGGACCGAGCCGGGGAGCTGTTTTTT
CDR3 protein: CSARDDRQDRAGELFF
clone size: NA
D gene: NA
J gene: TRBJ2-2
V gene: TRBV20-1

CDR3 DNA: TGTGCCAGCAGCTTATCCACTAGCGGGAGGGCCCCAGGGGAGCAGTACTTC
CDR3 protein: CASSLSTSGRAPGEQYF
clone size: NA
D gene: TRBD2
J gene: TRBJ2-7
V gene: TRBV7-2

CDR3 DNA: TGTGCCAGCAGCCGATCGGGACAGGAGGTCGCAGATACGCAGTATTTT
CDR3 protein: CASSRSGQEVADTQYF
clone size: NA
D gene: TRBD1
J gene: TRBJ2-3
V gene: TRBV2

CDR3 DNA: TGTGCCAGCAGCTTGGTCGGGAATGAGCAGTTCTTC
CDR3 protein: CASSLVGNEQFF
clone size: NA
D gene: NA
J gene: TRBJ2-1
V gene: TRBV7-8

CDR3 DNA: TGTGCCAGTAGTAGCCAGGACTACAATGAGCAGTTCTTC
CDR3 protein: CASSSQDYNEQFF
clone size: NA
D gene: NA
J gene: TRBJ2-1
V gene: TRBV19

CDR3 DNA: TGCAGCGTTAGGACCCAAACGGGAGATACGCAGTATTTT
CDR3 protein: CSVRTQTGDTQYF
clone size: NA
D gene: NA
J gene: TRBJ2-3
V gene: TRBV29-1

CDR3 DNA: TGTGCCAGCAGCCAATTGACAGGGGGCTATGGCTACACCTTC
CDR3 protein: CASSQLTGGYGYTF
clone size: NA
D gene: TRBD1
J gene: TRBJ1-2
V gene: TRBV14

CDR3 DNA: TGCAGCGTTTCTTCAGGGGGAGGATCTGGGGCCAACGTCCTGACTTTC
CDR3 protein: CSVSSGGGSGANVLTF
clone size: NA
D gene: NA
J gene: TRBJ2-6
V gene: TRBV29-1

CDR3 DNA: TGTGCCAGCAGCCGAAAAACAACTAGCGGCACAGATACGCAGTATTTT
CDR3 protein: CASSRKTTSGTDTQYF
clone size: once
D gene: TRBD2
J gene: TRBJ2-3
V gene: TRBV3-1

CDR3 DNA: TGTGCCAGCAGCTTGAAACCGCAGACTGAAGCTTTCTTT
CDR3 protein: CASSLKPQTEAFF
clone size: NA
D gene: NA
J gene: TRBJ1-1
V gene: TRBV13

CDR3 DNA: TGTGCCAGCAAAGGGAGCGGGAGGGCCTACGAGCAGTACTTC
CDR3 protein: CASKGSGRAYEQYF
clone size: NA
D gene: TRBD2
J gene: TRBJ2-7
V gene: TRBV6-2/TRBV6-3

CDR3 DNA: TGTGCAAGTCGCTTGTACGTAGCGGGAGAGGCCTACGAGCAGTACTTC
CDR3 protein: CASRLYVAGEAYEQYF
clone size: NA
D gene: NA
J gene: TRBJ2-7
V gene: TRBV12-2

CDR3 DNA: TGCAGTGCTAGAGGGTGGGGGGGCGATAGGTACACCTTC
CDR3 protein: CSARGWGGDRYTF
clone size: NA
D gene: NA
J gene: TRBJ1-2
V gene: TRBV20-1

CDR3 DNA: TGCAGCGTTGAAGTACCCAAAGAAGGCCGGGAGCAGTACTTC
CDR3 protein: CSVEVPKEGREQYF
clone size: once
D gene: NA
J gene: TRBJ2-7
V gene: TRBV29-1

CDR3 DNA: TGTGCCAGCAGCGTAGATCCCAGGTCCCTCACCGGGGAGCTGTTTTTT
CDR3 protein: CASSVDPRSLTGELFF
clone size: NA
D gene: NA
J gene: TRBJ2-2
V gene: TRBV9

CDR3 DNA: TGCGCCAGCAGCTTGAATTGGAGGAACACTGAAGCTTTCTTT
CDR3 protein: CASSLNWRNTEAFF
clone size: NA
D gene: NA
J gene: TRBJ1-1
V gene: TRBV5-1

CDR3 DNA: TGTGCCAGCAGTTACACAGGAGTGAAGGACACTGAAGCTTTCTTT
CDR3 protein: CASSYTGVKDTEAFF
clone size: NA
D gene: NA
J gene: TRBJ1-1
V gene: TRBV6-2/TRBV6-3

CDR3 DNA: TGCGCCAGCAGAACCCTCGGGGGGGATGAGCAGTTCTTC
CDR3 protein: CASRTLGGDEQFF
clone size: NA
D gene: TRBD2
J gene: TRBJ2-1
V gene: TRBV23-1

CDR3 DNA: TGTGCCAGCTCACTTGACAGACAGAACACCGGGGAGCTGTTTTTT
CDR3 protein: CASSLDRQNTGELFF
clone size: NA
D gene: NA
J gene: TRBJ2-2
V gene: TRBV18

CDR3 DNA: TGTGCCTGGAGTGGGGCCCTGGGAGAGACCCAGTACTTC
CDR3 protein: CAWSGALGETQYF
clone size: NA
D gene: NA
J gene: TRBJ2-5
V gene: TRBV30

CDR3 DNA: TGTGCTGCTAGCGGGATGAGCTCCTACAATGAGCAGTTCTTC
CDR3 protein: CAASGMSSYNEQFF
clone size: NA
D gene: TRBD2
J gene: TRBJ2-1
V gene: TRBV28

CDR3 DNA: TGCGCCAGCAGCTCCCGGGACAGCCCTAGCACAGATACGCAGTATTTT
CDR3 protein: CASSSRDSPSTDTQYF
clone size: NA
D gene: TRBD1
J gene: TRBJ2-3
V gene: TRBV5-1

CDR3 DNA: TGCAGTGCTCATTGGGCCAAGCGGGAGGGAGATACGCAGTATTTT
CDR3 protein: CSAHWAKREGDTQYF
clone size: NA
D gene: TRBD2
J gene: TRBJ2-3
V gene: TRBV20-1

CDR3 DNA: TGTGCCACCAGCAGGTCTAAGGGTGAGCAGTTCTTC
CDR3 protein: CATSRSKGEQFF
clone size: NA
D gene: NA
J gene: TRBJ2-1
V gene: TRBV15

CDR3 DNA: TGTGCCAGCAGCCGGGGACAGGGTCGGTACGAGCAGTACTTC
CDR3 protein: CASSRGQGRYEQYF
clone size: NA
D gene: TRBD1
J gene: TRBJ2-7
V gene: TRBV12-3/TRBV12-4

CDR3 DNA: TGTGCCAGCAGTGGAACTGGGGATGGCTACACCTTC
CDR3 protein: CASSGTGDGYTF
clone size: NA
D gene: NA
J gene: TRBJ1-2
V gene: TRBV6-2/TRBV6-3

CDR3 DNA: TGTGCCAGCTCACCCACGGGGTCAGGGGCCAAAAACATTCAGTACTTC
CDR3 protein: CASSPTGSGAKNIQYF
clone size: NA
D gene: NA
J gene: TRBJ2-4
V gene: TRBV18

CDR3 DNA: TGTGCCAGCAGTACAGAGTGTCGGGAGGCTCCAAAAAACATTCAGTACTTC
CDR3 protein: CASSTECREAPKNIQYF
clone size: NA
D gene: TRBD2
J gene: TRBJ2-4
V gene: TRBV6-2/TRBV6-3

CDR3 DNA: TGTGCCAGCAGCTCCCGGACTAGCGGGTCCCCCACAGATACGCAGTATTTT
CDR3 protein: CASSSRTSGSPTDTQYF
clone size: NA
D gene: TRBD2
J gene: TRBJ2-3
V gene: TRBV11-2